Listed here is a single TCR beta chain. The data derive from a study of cytomegalovirus exposure and HLA in healthy donors. Germline V gene lookup returns CDR1 MNHEY and CDR2 SVGAGI. The CDR3 is 15 residues long. V lost 7 bases, J lost 3 bases, and 19 bases lay in between. The assay was immunoSEQ multiplex PCR, and TCRdb's table has in-frame clones only and misses some. The sample has some 130,000 clones, about 88% seen once. This chain links TRBV6-5 with TRBJ2-7; D perhaps matches TRBD1 (5 bases). Sequencing was carried out using PBMCs. This sequence was found in a young woman in good health and CMV-seronegative. The CDR3 is CASTTPQGTSYEQYF. The CDR3 DNA is TGTGCCAGCACAACACCGCAGGGAACCAGCTACGAGCAGTACTTC.